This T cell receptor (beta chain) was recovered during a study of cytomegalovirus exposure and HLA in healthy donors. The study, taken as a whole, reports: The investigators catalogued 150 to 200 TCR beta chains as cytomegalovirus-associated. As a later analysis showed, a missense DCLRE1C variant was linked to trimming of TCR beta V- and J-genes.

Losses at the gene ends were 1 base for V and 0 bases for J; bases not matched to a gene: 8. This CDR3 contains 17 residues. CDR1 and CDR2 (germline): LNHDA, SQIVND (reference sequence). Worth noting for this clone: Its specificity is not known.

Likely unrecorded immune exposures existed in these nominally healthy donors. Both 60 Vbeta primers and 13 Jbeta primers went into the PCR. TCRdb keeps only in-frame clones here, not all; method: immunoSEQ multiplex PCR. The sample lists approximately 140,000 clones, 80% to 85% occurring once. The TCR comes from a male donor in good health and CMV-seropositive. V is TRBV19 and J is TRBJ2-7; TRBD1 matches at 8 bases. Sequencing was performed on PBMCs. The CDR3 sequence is CASSIVVPGTGSYEQYF. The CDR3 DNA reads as TGTGCCAGTAGTATAGTGGTCCCCGGGACAGGCTCCTACGAGCAGTACTTC.